The 18 T cell receptor beta chains below all came from one sample that was sequenced in a study of human CD8 memory T cell subsets. UMI-labeled 5' RACE generated the TCR beta libraries. Reanalyzing the 5' RACE reads, TCRdb keeps one entry per CDR3 protein, without DNA. The sample is made up of 9,000 to 13,000 distinct CDR3 sequences, and the top ten hold 14% to 15% of it. Sequencing was done on a sample of CD8+ stem-like memory T cells (TSCM and TCM) sorted from PBMCs. Subset given: stem-like memory CD8 T cells (TSTEM), CCR7+ PD-1- TIGIT-. The receptors here all came from a human donor in good health.

The chain uses TRBV14 and TRBJ2-1. CDR3 length equals 16 residues. The germline V gene encodes CDR1 SGHDN and CDR2 FVKESK. CDR3 amino acids: CASSQDGVISYNEQFF.

The rearrangement uses TRBV29-1 and TRBJ1-2; TCRdb designates TRBD1, a call that cannot be tested without DNA. Germline values: CDR1 SQVTM, CDR2 ANQGSEA. The CDR3 has 12 amino acids. CDR3 protein: CSVEQGVDGYTF.

V usage is TRBV6-5 and J usage is TRBJ2-2; TCRdb outputs TRBD1, but without DNA this stays unchecked. This CDR3 region has 15 residues. The germline V gene encodes CDR1 MNHEY and CDR2 SVGAGI. CDR3 loop: CASSYSGGETGELFF.

The chain's CDR3 is CASSFSSGDYIYTDTQYF. This rearrangement joins TRBV7-9 to TRBJ2-3; TCRdb's D call of TRBD2 is untestable without DNA. CDR1 and CDR2 from the germline V gene are SEHNR and FQNEAQ (reference sequence). The CDR3 is 18 amino acids.

The chain uses TRBV7-3 and TRBJ2-5. Germline-derived CDR1 and CDR2 are SGHTA and FQGTGA. The CDR3 totals 14 residues. CDR3 amino acids: CASSFGGTQETQYF.

The V and J genes are TRBV27 and TRBJ1-1; with no DNA, the TCRdb D assignment of TRBD1 cannot be verified. The CDR3 length is 13 residues. Germline CDR1 and CDR2: MNHEY and SMNVEV (reference sequence). This chain's CDR3 is CASSYGQITEAFF.

V and J are TRBV18 and TRBJ2-1. The CDR3 totals 11 residues. Germline V gene sequence: CDR1 KGHSH, CDR2 LQKENI. The CDR3 here is CASSPSDEQFF.

The chain combines TRBV7-9 with TRBJ2-7; TCRdb calls TRBD1, which cannot be checked without DNA. This CDR3 has 17 residues. CDR1 and CDR2 from the germline V gene are SEHNR and FQNEAQ (reference sequence). The CDR3 region is CASSLEVRDRGTAEQYF.

The chain combines TRBV2 with TRBJ1-1; TCRdb returns TRBD1, unconfirmable since there is no DNA. Germline loops: CDR1 SNHLY, CDR2 FYNNEI. This CDR3 contains 12 residues. The chain's CDR3 is CASNRWNTEAFF.

The rearrangement uses TRBV28 and TRBJ2-7. The germline V gene has CDR1 MDHEN and CDR2 SYDVKM. The CDR3 is made up of 14 amino acids. The CDR3 reads CASSFLSTVGEQYF. Full variable domain (rest looked up from reference TRBV28 and TRBJ2-7): DVKVTQSSRYLVKRTGEKVFLECVQDMDHENMFWYRQDPGLGLRLIYFSYDVKMKEKGDIPEGYSVSREKKERFSLILESASTNQTSMYLCASSFLSTVGEQYFGPGTRLTVT.

This sequence joins TRBV6-6 and TRBJ2-1; the TCRdb call, TRBD2, lacks DNA for checking. The length of the CDR3 is 16 residues. In germline, CDR1 is MNHNY, CDR2 SVGAGI (reference sequence). CDR3 residues: CASSETGPPVIHEQFF.

This clonotype counts as medium-sized by frequency. The rearrangement uses TRBV7-9 and TRBJ1-1. Germline CDR1 reads SEHNR; CDR2 reads FQNEAQ (reference sequence). CDR3 length equals 13 residues. CDR3 sequence reads: CASGADLGTEAFF.

The chain employs TRBV18 and TRBJ2-3. Germline loops: CDR1 KGHSH, CDR2 LQKENI. CDR3 length: 14 amino acids. The CDR3 loop is CASSTLGKWDTQYF.

V is TRBV27 and J is TRBJ1-3. From germline, CDR1 is MNHEY and CDR2 SMNVEV (reference sequence). This CDR3 comprises 13 residues. CDR3 residues: CASSSGLMDTIYF.

The chain links TRBV7-8 to TRBJ2-3; TCRdb proposes TRBD2, but this gene call is untestable without DNA. From germline, CDR1 is SGHVS and CDR2 FQNEAQ. The length of the CDR3 is 19 residues. The CDR3 sequence: CASSSEGLAGSTSTDTQYF.

The chain uses TRBV13 and TRBJ2-1. From germline, CDR1 is PRHDT and CDR2 FYEKMQ (reference sequence). This CDR3 has 12 residues. The CDR3 spells CASSQRWDEQFF. The full variable domain, completed using reference TRBV13 and TRBJ2-1, is AAGVIQSPRHLIKEKRETATLKCYPIPRHDTVYWYQQGPGQDPQFLISFYEKMQSDKGSIPDRFSAQQFSDYHSELNMSSLELGDSALYFCASSQRWDEQFFGPGTRLTVL.

The chain links TRBV28 to TRBJ2-5. The CDR3 has 14 residues. Germline CDR1 and CDR2: MDHEN and SYDVKM. The CDR3 sequence is CASSPRVERETQYF.

V usage is TRBV9 and J usage is TRBJ1-2; the D call from TCRdb, TRBD1, cannot be confirmed without DNA. CDR3 length: 15 amino acids. CDR1 SGDLS and CDR2 YYNGEE come from the germline V gene. The CDR3 sequence: CASSPSQGAIYGYTF.